What follows describes a single T cell receptor beta chain. The primer mix had 60 Vbeta and 13 Jbeta primers. Sequencing was performed with immunoSEQ multiplex PCR; in TCRdb, only in-frame clones are kept and a portion is missing. The sample lists about 170,000 clones; 75% to 85% were seen once. This CDR3 is 15 amino acids long. Germline V gene lookup returns CDR1 SGHNT and CDR2 YYREEE (reference sequence). The junction had 9 bases not matched to a gene; V was cut back by 4 bases and J by 4 bases. This entry is derived from a study of cytomegalovirus exposure and HLA in healthy donors. The clonotype originates from a woman aged 25 to 45 in good health and CMV-seropositive. Sample: PBMCs. V is TRBV5-4 and J is TRBJ2-7; 9 bases line up with TRBD2. The CDR3 DNA is TGTGCCAGCAGCCCTAGCGGGGTGGGGGCGTACGAGCAGTACTTC. Protein sequence: CASSPSGVGAYEQYF. Together with reference TRBV5-4 and TRBJ2-7, the CDR3 gives the full variable domain: ETGVTQSPTHLIKTRGQQVTLRCSSQSGHNTVSWYQQALGQGPQFIFQYYREEENGRGNFPPRFSGLQFPNYSSELNVNALELDDSALYLCASSPSGVGAYEQYFGPGTRLTVT.